This section outlines one T cell receptor beta chain sequence together with its context. This clonotype was counted at least ten times. Which antigen it targets is not known. No clone much larger than this one lies a single base away; base qualities are absent. This record belongs to a study of T-cell memory formation after mild COVID-19 (dated by TCRdb to the early 2020s). In terms of the full investigation: Most TCR sequence clusters were specific to one of the two donors. T-cell clones expanding and contracting after mild COVID-19 in two donors were tracked by longitudinal TCRalpha and TCRbeta repertoire sequencing. Two young, previously healthy adult volunteers made up the cohort, one male and one female. General study outcomes and caveats: The study covered only two mild cases, and larger cohorts including severe cases with pre-infection samples were considered necessary. Whether the second-wave clones peaking on day 37 were SARS-CoV-2 specific was not confirmed. Some responding clones were detected in pre-infection memory, which suggested that pre-existing cross-reactive memory T cells had joined the SARS-CoV-2 response. From day 15 to 85, contracting clones showed balanced CD4/CD8 phenotypes, whereas a second wave of clones that expanded from day 15 to 37 leaned towards CD4+. Contracting CD4+ clones turned up mainly in the CM and EM memory subsets, whereas EMRA was where CD8+ clones were enriched.

Based on the germline V gene, the CDR1 and CDR2 sequences are SGHDT and YYEEEE. V and J are trimmed by 4 bases and 3 bases, and the gene matches miss 11 bases of the junction. From its cysteine to its phenylalanine, the CDR3 spans 16 amino acids. Just the 48-base CDR3 DNA is kept, in frame starting at base 1. The sequencer listed for this sample is Illumina NovaSeq 6000. TCRalpha and TCRbeta cDNA libraries were constructed by 5'RACE with constant-segment primers, with sample barcodes and unique molecular identifiers being introduced. Trizol reagent was used to extract RNA from every sample. Libraries were amplified in two PCR steps, with a second sample barcode and Illumina TruSeq adapters added in the second step. Sequencing of libraries was performed on an Illumina NovaSeq with 2 x 150 bp paired-end reads. As for how the authors treated the data: With migec v1.2.7, reads were demultiplexed and then collapsed into UMI-guided consensus sequences. With mixcr v2.1.11, UMI consensuses were aligned to TRA and TRB V and J templates and assembled into clonotypes. A clonotype was counted as expanded or contracted only when both edgeR and NoisET called the clonotype significant, with the noise models trained on biological replicates. For edgeR calls, the cutoffs were a false discovery rate-adjusted p below 0.01 and a log2 fold-change threshold of 1. As an exploratory analysis of dynamics, PCA with hierarchical clustering was applied to max-normalized trajectories of the 1000 most abundant clonotypes. The CD4 or CD8 phenotype of responding clones was assigned using the separately sequenced CD4+ and CD8+ repertoires. TCRdb trimmed public reads at Q25 via fastp, called clones via MiXCR and kept in-frame beta chains. Every entry covers one CDR3 protein and lists the most common genes and DNA from its rows. TCRdb's processing, not the authors' own work, is the source of the V and J calls. In this sample the table shows 110,000 to 150,000 distinct CDR3 sequences, around 15% of which occur a single time. About 27% of the sample is held by the ten biggest clonotypes.

Ficoll-Paque density gradient centrifugation was used to isolate PBMCs. The chain uses TRBV5-6 and TRBJ2-3, and 7 junction bases match TRBD2. The sequenced material came from PBMCs or a T cell subset sorted from them (not recorded which). The TCR was taken from an adult woman who had mild COVID-19 (a few samples of this study predate the infection). The sample titles of this study are shuffled in the database, so cell type and time point are left out; the donor was told from shared clones. The CDR3 corresponds to CASSPGLIRQTDTQYF. DNA sequence: TGTGCCAGCAGCCCGGGACTAATACGCCAAACAGATACGCAGTATTTT.